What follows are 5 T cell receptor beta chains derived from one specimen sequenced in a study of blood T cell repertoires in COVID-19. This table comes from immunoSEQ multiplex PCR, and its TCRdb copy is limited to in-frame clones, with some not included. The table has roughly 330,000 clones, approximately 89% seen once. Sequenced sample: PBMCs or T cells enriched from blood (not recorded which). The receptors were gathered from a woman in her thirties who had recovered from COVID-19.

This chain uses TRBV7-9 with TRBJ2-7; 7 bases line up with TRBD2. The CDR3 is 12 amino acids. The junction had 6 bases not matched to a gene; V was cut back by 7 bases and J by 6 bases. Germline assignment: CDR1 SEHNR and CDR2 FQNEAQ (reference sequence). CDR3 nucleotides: TGTGCCAGCACCAGACTAGCAAGCGAGCAGTACTTC. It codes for CASTRLASEQYF.

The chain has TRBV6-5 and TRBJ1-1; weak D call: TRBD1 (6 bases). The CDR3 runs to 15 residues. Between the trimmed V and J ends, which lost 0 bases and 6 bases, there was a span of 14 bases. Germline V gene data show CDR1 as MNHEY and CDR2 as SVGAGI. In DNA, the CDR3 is TGTGCCAGCAGTTACTCACGGACAGCTGATCCTGAAGCTTTCTTT. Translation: CASSYSRTADPEAFF.

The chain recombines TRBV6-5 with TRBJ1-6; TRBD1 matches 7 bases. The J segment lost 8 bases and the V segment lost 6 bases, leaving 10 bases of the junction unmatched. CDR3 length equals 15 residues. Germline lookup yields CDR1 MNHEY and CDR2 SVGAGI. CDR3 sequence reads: CASRSLRQGDSPLHF. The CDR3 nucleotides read TGTGCCAGCAGATCGCTCCGTCAGGGGGATTCACCCCTCCACTTT.

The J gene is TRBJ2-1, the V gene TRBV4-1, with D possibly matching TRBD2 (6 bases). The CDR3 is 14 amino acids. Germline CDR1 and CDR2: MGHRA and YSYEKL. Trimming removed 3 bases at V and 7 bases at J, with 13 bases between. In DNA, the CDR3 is TGCGCCAGCAGCCAGGCGGGGAGGTGGAATGAGCAGTTCTTC. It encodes CASSQAGRWNEQFF.

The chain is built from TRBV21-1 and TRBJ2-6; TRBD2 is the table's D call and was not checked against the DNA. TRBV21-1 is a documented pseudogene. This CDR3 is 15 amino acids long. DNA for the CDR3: TGTGCCCGTGAGGGAAGGGTCTCTGGGGCCAACGTCCTGACTTTC. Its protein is CAREGRVSGANVLTF.